This TCR beta chain was recorded in a study of patients and donors after allogeneic stem cell transplantation. One entry per CDR3 protein results from TCRdb running MiXCR on the RT-PCR reads. The table records 400,000 to 450,000 distinct CDR3 sequences, more than 15% of them present only once. V was clipped by 5 bases and J by 4 bases, with 14 bases between them. CDR1 SQVTM and CDR2 ANQGSEA come from the germline V gene. The CDR3 consists of 13 residues. This clonotype turned up a few times. The sequencing sample was made of blood, either unsorted or a sorted T cell fraction (not recorded which). The chain is built from TRBV29-1 and TRBJ1-2; perhaps TRBD1 as D (5 bases). The TCR originated in a human donor who was either an allogeneic HSCT recipient or a stem cell or donor lymphocyte infusion donor (not recorded which). It is not recorded whose cells these are; they may come from a transplant donor. Here the CDR3 DNA reads TGCAGCGTTCACATCCCAGGGTTCTATGGCTACACCTTC. Translated, it gives CSVHIPGFYGYTF.